This record covers a single T cell receptor (beta chain). Its cognate antigen is unknown. The sample originates from a study of T-cell reconstitution after alpha-beta-depleted transplantation in children. TCRbeta library construction was performed incorporating unique molecular identifiers. MiXCR was run by TCRdb on the PCR reads, yielding one entry per CDR3 protein. The sample holds 200,000 to 300,000 distinct CDR3 sequences, about 26% seen once. Study-wide results and caveats: It was newly produced T cells that mostly accounted for T-cell counts and diversity one year after transplant. Surviving recipient T cells and thymic progenitors underlay high day-60 TCRbeta diversity in some patients. Several hundred expanded graft clones reportedly supplied alpha-beta T cells about two months after transplant.

The V gene end was trimmed by 3 bases and the J gene end by 1 base; junction bases not matched to a gene: 2. CDR3 length equals 14 residues. The clonotype comes from a girl aged 2-10 years with Fanconi anemia, due to receive a stem cell transplant. Sequenced here: PBMCs, sampled before TCRalphabeta/CD19-depleted stem cell transplant. V usage is TRBV12-3 or TRBV12-4 and J usage is TRBJ2-7; 8 bases align to TRBD2. For the CDR3, the DNA is TGTGCCAGCAGTTTGATAGCGGGATCCTACGAGCAGTACTTC. The encoded protein is CASSLIAGSYEQYF.